The 23 T cell receptor beta chains listed next were all sequenced from one sample in a study of shared clonotypes between healthy human individuals. Method: immunoSEQ multiplex PCR; TCRdb's copy keeps in-frame clones and lacks some. The sample lists about 2.2 million clones; roughly 91% were seen once. CD8 cells classed as naive were CD45RO-negative and positively selected for CCR7, excluding terminally differentiated effector memory CD45RA+ cells. Sequences were obtained from naive CD8+ T cells from PBMCs. The receptors shown here come from a man aged 18-30 years in good health. Some clones in this sample may be carry-over from other donors' samples.

The gene calls are TRBV5-1 and TRBJ1-4; no firm D call. Trimming pared 1 base from V and 7 bases from J, leaving 17 bases between. Germline CDR1 reads SGHRS; CDR2 reads YFSETQ. This CDR3 is built from 16 residues. The CDR3 sequence is CASSLLFGREAEKLFF. CDR3 bases: TGCGCCAGCAGCTTGCTATTCGGACGGGAGGCTGAAAAACTGTTTTTT. The full variable domain, completed using reference TRBV5-1 and TRBJ1-4, is KAGVTQTPRYLIKTRGQQVTLSCSPISGHRSVSWYQQTPGQGLQFLFEYFSETQRNKGNFPGRFSGRQFSNSRSEMNVSTLELGDSALYLCASSLLFGREAEKLFFGSGTQLSVL.

This chain uses TRBV6-1 with TRBJ2-7, with D unresolved. Germline V gene sequence: CDR1 MNHNS, CDR2 SASEGT. V lost 5 bases and J lost 0, with 11 bases in between. This CDR3 spans 14 amino acids. The CDR3 region is CASSLVWNSYEQYF. The CDR3 nucleotides read TGTGCCAGCAGTCTCGTTTGGAACTCCTACGAGCAGTACTTC.

The gene calls are TRBV28 and TRBJ2-7; D is unresolved. The CDR3 sequence is 14 residues long. The V gene lost 4 bases and the J gene lost 1 base, with 11 bases spanning the gap. Germline V lookup: CDR1 MDHEN, CDR2 SYDVKM. The CDR3 nucleotides are TGTGCCAGCAGTTATGGGCCCATATCCTACGAGCAGTACTTC. Protein sequence: CASSYGPISYEQYF.

V gene TRBV2 combines with J gene TRBJ1-1; 7 nucleotides line up with TRBD1. V shed 6 bases and J 5 bases; nucleotides not matched to a gene: 9. Germline V gene data show CDR1 as SNHLY and CDR2 as FYNNEI. The CDR3 runs 14 residues. CDR3 sequence: CASSDEGAWTEAFF. The CDR3 DNA reads TGTGCCAGCAGCGACGAGGGGGCTTGGACTGAAGCTTTCTTT.

The chain uses TRBV19 and TRBJ2-7; D is perhaps TRBD1 or TRBD2 (6 bases each). The CDR3 runs to 15 residues. Trimming removed 5 bases from V and 5 bases from J, with 19 bases in between. Germline values: CDR1 LNHDA, CDR2 SQIVND (reference sequence). The CDR3 DNA reads as TGTGCCAGTAGTGACCCAACAGGGAGGAATGACGAGCAGTACTTC. Its translation is CASSDPTGRNDEQYF.

CDR3 bases: TGCGCCAGCAGCCCGTATCGGTCCTACAACACTGAAGCTTTCTTT. It translates to CASSPYRSYNTEAFF. This sequence joins TRBV4-3 and TRBJ1-1; D unresolved. The V gene lost 4 bases and the J gene lost 2 bases, with 14 bases spanning the gap. The length of the CDR3 is 15 residues. Germline V gene lookup returns CDR1 LGHNA and CDR2 YSLEER.

The chain carries TRBV5-1 and TRBJ2-1; 12 bases line up with TRBD2. The CDR3 extends over 19 amino acids. Germline CDR1 reads SGHRS; CDR2 reads YFSETQ. The trim removed 3 bases at V and 0 bases at J, leaving 10 bases unmatched. CDR3 region: CASSSGLAGLLSSYNEQFF. CDR3 DNA: TGCGCCAGCAGCTCTGGACTAGCGGGGTTGCTGAGCTCCTACAATGAGCAGTTCTTC.

The chain has TRBV7-2 and TRBJ2-7; 14 nucleotides line up with TRBD2. V was pared by 4 bases and J by 5 bases, with 10 bases of the junction left unmatched. Germline V gene data show CDR1 as SGHTA and CDR2 as FQGNSA. The CDR3 contains 17 residues. The CDR3 nucleotides read TGTGCCAGCAGCTATTACCCGGGACTAGCGGGAGCCCACGAGCAGTACTTC. Translated, it gives CASSYYPGLAGAHEQYF.

On this clone itself: Within the sample, other DNA sequences also encode this same CDR3. This sequence joins TRBV9 and TRBJ1-1; maybe TRBD1 (5 bases). V dropped 4 bases and J dropped 4 bases, with 11 bases sitting between them. The length of the CDR3 is 13 residues. The germline V gene encodes CDR1 SGDLS and CDR2 YYNGEE. CDR3 DNA: TGTGCCAGCAGCCCCTCGGGGGGCACTGAAGCTTTCTTT. Its protein product is CASSPSGGTEAFF. The whole variable domain, filled in from reference TRBV9 and TRBJ1-1, reads DSGVTQTPKHLITATGQRVTLRCSPRSGDLSVYWYQQSLDQGLQFLIQYYNGEERAKGNILERFSAQQFPDLHSELNLSSLELGDSALYFCASSPSGGTEAFFGQGTRLTVV.

The table lists this clone with a count of one. The V call is TRBV19, the J call TRBJ2-7, with 9 bases that match TRBD1. The CDR3 is made up of 14 amino acids. Germline assignment: CDR1 LNHDA and CDR2 SQIVND (reference sequence). V shed 5 bases, J shed 2 bases, and the junction held 4 bases outside the gene matches. CDR3 residues: CASSFGQGTYEQYF. The CDR3 region has the DNA TGTGCCAGTAGTTTCGGACAGGGGACCTACGAGCAGTACTTC.

This sequence joins TRBV27 and TRBJ2-2; 10 bases are shared with TRBD2. The length of the CDR3 is 18 residues. V trimming: 2 bases; J trimming: 5 bases; junction bases outside the gene matches: 11. CDR1 and CDR2 from the germline V gene are MNHEY and SMNVEV (reference sequence). As DNA, the CDR3 is TGTGCCAGCAGTTTACTGTCGCTAGCGGGAGAGGATACCGGGGAGCTGTTTTTT. This codes for CASSLLSLAGEDTGELFF.

The V and J genes are TRBV5-1 and TRBJ2-1; 15 nucleotides match TRBD2. Germline V gene sequence: CDR1 SGHRS, CDR2 YFSETQ. The CDR3 spans 18 residues. Trimming at V came to 4 bases and at J to 0 bases, leaving 5 bases not matched to a gene. The CDR3 is CASSIGLAGGSSYNEQFF. CDR3 nucleotides: TGCGCCAGCAGCATCGGACTAGCGGGAGGGAGCTCCTACAATGAGCAGTTCTTC.

This chain links TRBV5-4 with TRBJ1-1; D remains unclear. Per germline, CDR1 SGHNT and CDR2 YYREEE (reference sequence). The CDR3 is 13 residues long. Deletions cut 0 bases from V and 8 bases from J, with 11 bases between. The CDR3 sequence is CASSLGWAEEAFF. CDR3 DNA sequence: TGTGCCAGCAGCTTGGGTTGGGCAGAAGAAGCTTTCTTT.

The chain is built from TRBV7-9 and TRBJ1-3; D remains ambiguous. Germline values: CDR1 SEHNR, CDR2 FQNEAQ (reference sequence). This CDR3 spans 16 amino acids. V lost 1 base and J lost 0, with 10 bases in between. CDR3 nucleotide sequence: TGTGCCAGCAGCTTAGGAGGTGCACCCTCTGGAAACACCATATATTTT. It translates to CASSLGGAPSGNTIYF.

The chain recombines TRBV12-5 with TRBJ1-2; 7 positions match TRBD1. In germline, CDR1 is LGHNT, CDR2 FRNRAP. Losses at the gene ends were 1 base for V and 8 bases for J; bases not matched to a gene: 10. The CDR3 contains 15 residues. This CDR3 reads CASGLATGDSRGYTF. For the CDR3, the DNA is TGTGCTAGTGGTTTGGCCACTGGGGACAGCCGGGGCTACACCTTC.

The genes are TRBV7-8 and TRBJ2-7; TRBD1 matches 8 bases. Germline-derived CDR1 and CDR2 are SGHVS and FQNEAQ. This CDR3 region has 14 residues. Trimming cost V 1 base and J 6 bases; bases outside gene matches: 5. This chain's CDR3 is CASSLVQGAREQYF. DNA of the CDR3: TGTGCCAGCAGCTTAGTCCAGGGGGCACGCGAGCAGTACTTC.

This clone was seen once. The same CDR3 is also encoded by other DNA sequences in this sample. The CDR3 protein is CASSLRAYNEQFF. In DNA, the CDR3 is TGTGCCAGCAGCTTGAGGGCCTACAATGAGCAGTTCTTC. The genes are TRBV5-4 and TRBJ2-1; D is unresolved. CDR1 is SGHNT and CDR2 is YYREEE in the germline V gene (reference sequence). Trimming shortened V by 1 base and J by 2 bases, and 4 bases separated the two germline ends. The CDR3 is 13 residues long.

The rearrangement joins TRBV27 to TRBJ2-1, with 7 bases matching TRBD1. The germline V gene encodes CDR1 MNHEY and CDR2 SMNVEV (reference sequence). CDR3 size: 13 residues. The ends lost 2 bases at V and 8 bases at J; junction bases unmatched: 3. The CDR3 DNA reads as TGTGCCAGCAGTTTAAGACAGGGCTATGAGCAGTTCTTC. Translated, it gives CASSLRQGYEQFF.

The J gene is TRBJ2-6, the V gene TRBV9, with D possibly being TRBD1 (6 bases). The CDR3 extends over 20 amino acids. The V end lost 0 bases, the J end lost 0 bases, and 19 bases lay between the germline ends. The germline V gene encodes CDR1 SGDLS and CDR2 YYNGEE. In DNA, the CDR3 is TGTGCCAGCAGCGTAGGACTGGGGCAGGGGACCCGCTCTGGGGCCAACGTCCTGACTTTC. This sequence encodes CASSVGLGQGTRSGANVLTF.

This sequence joins TRBV19 and TRBJ2-7; possibly TRBD2 for D (5 bases). The germline V gene encodes CDR1 LNHDA and CDR2 SQIVND (reference sequence). Trimming shortened V by 5 bases and J by 3 bases, and 11 bases separated the two germline ends. The CDR3 is 13 residues long. This CDR3 is CASSGSVNYEQYF. As DNA, the CDR3 is TGTGCCAGTAGTGGTAGCGTGAACTACGAGCAGTACTTC.

The rearrangement links TRBV13 to TRBJ2-5; the D is unclear. V was clipped by 0 bases and J by 2 bases, with 10 bases between them. The CDR3 sequence is 15 residues long. CDR1 is PRHDT and CDR2 is FYEKMQ in the germline V gene (reference sequence). CDR3 DNA sequence: TGTGCCAGCAGCTTAGGAACGTCCACACAAGAGACCCAGTACTTC. Translation gives CASSLGTSTQETQYF.

This clone showed up just a few times. The V call is TRBV5-5, the J call TRBJ2-1, with 8 positions matching TRBD2. After removal of 1 base from V and 10 bases from J, the junction contained 19 bases not matched to a gene. This CDR3 comprises 18 residues. Germline V lookup: CDR1 SGHKS, CDR2 YYEKEE (reference sequence). This chain's CDR3 is CASSLIQSPGLGAMEQFF. The CDR3 DNA follows: TGTGCCAGCAGCTTGATACAGTCCCCGGGACTAGGGGCAATGGAGCAGTTCTTC.

The CDR3 spells CASSFTGGSRYEQYF. The CDR3 DNA is TGCGCCAGCAGCTTCACAGGGGGCTCAAGGTACGAGCAGTACTTC. The V gene is TRBV5-1, the J gene TRBJ2-7; 9 bases are shared with TRBD1. J lost 4 bases, V lost 2 bases, and 7 bases had no gene match. The CDR3 loop spans 15 amino acids. CDR1 and CDR2 from the germline V gene are SGHRS and YFSETQ.